Sequencing of this T cell receptor (beta chain) was carried out in a study of regulatory T cells in long-lasting Graves disease. Time point of the sample: persistent/refractory GD, antithyroid drugs over 5 years with positive TRAb. From PBMCs, RNA was extracted and then used to make the TCR library. Many counts were recorded for this clonotype. Library construction for TCR beta used iRepertoire HTBI primers and Arm-PCR of CDR3 regions. Each CDR3 protein is one row after TCRdb ran MiXCR on the multiplex PCR reads. The data contain fewer than 600,000 distinct CDR3 sequences, roughly 23% of them seen just once; the ten biggest clones take up under 15%. Deletions cut 6 bases from V and 8 bases from J, with 14 bases between. CDR1 SNHLY and CDR2 FYNNEI come from the germline V gene. This CDR3 is 14 amino acids long.

The clonotype comes from a female donor with Graves disease. This sequence joins TRBV2 and TRBJ1-6; D unclear. This material consisted of peripheral blood mononuclear cells (PBMCs), taken when the disease was refractory, from a patient treated with antithyroid drugs. Here the CDR3 reads CASRDYNRDSPLHF. In nucleotides, the CDR3 is TGTGCCAGCAGGGACTACAACCGGGATTCACCCCTCCACTTT.